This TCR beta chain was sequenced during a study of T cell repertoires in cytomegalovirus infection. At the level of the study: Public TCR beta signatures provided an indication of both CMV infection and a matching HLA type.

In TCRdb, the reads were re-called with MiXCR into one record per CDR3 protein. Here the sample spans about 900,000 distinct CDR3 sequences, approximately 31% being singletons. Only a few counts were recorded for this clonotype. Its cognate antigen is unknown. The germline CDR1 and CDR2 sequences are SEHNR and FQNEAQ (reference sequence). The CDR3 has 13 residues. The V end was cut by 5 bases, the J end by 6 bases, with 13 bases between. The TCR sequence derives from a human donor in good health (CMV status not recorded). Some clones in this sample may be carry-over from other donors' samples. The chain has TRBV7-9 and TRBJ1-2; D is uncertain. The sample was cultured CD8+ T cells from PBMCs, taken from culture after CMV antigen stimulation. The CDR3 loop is CASSQIEVNGYTF. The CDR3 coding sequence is TGTGCCAGCAGCCAAATAGAGGTTAATGGCTACACCTTC.